This entry lists 18 T cell receptor beta chains sequenced from one sample in a study of blood T cell repertoires in COVID-19. Using immunoSEQ multiplex PCR, the repertoire was profiled, and TCRdb retains in-frame clones only, with some absent. The table lists 98,000 or so clones, about nine tenths of them singletons. The sample comprised peripheral blood. These receptors originate from a man aged 55 to 70 with COVID-19, enrolled during active disease.

CDR3: CAWNPGQGAIYEQYF. The DNA for the CDR3 is TGTGCCTGGAACCCGGGACAGGGGGCCATCTACGAGCAGTACTTC. The V gene is TRBV30, the J gene TRBJ2-7; 12 bases are shared with TRBD1. With V trimmed by 4 bases and J by 3 bases, 7 bases remained unmatched. Per the germline V gene, CDR1 is GTSNPN and CDR2 is SVGIG (reference sequence). The CDR3 sequence is 15 residues long.

The V and J genes are TRBV12-3 or TRBV12-4 and TRBJ2-1; D is unclear. V was trimmed by 7 bases and J by 14 bases, leaving 18 bases between them. The CDR3 has 12 amino acids. This CDR3 reads CASIIAAPQEFF. The CDR3 bases are TGTGCCAGCATTATCGCGGCTCCGCAAGAGTTCTTC.

The rearrangement links TRBV9 to TRBJ2-1; 11 bases align to TRBD2. J was trimmed by 4 bases and V by 3 bases; bases with no gene match: 3. The CDR3 is 15 residues long. Germline-derived CDR1 and CDR2 are SGDLS and YYNGEE. In DNA form, the CDR3 reads TGTGCCAGCAGCGGACTAGCGGGACCTTACAATGAGCAGTTCTTC. Its translation is CASSGLAGPYNEQFF. The entire variable domain, with the rest obtained from reference TRBV9 and TRBJ2-1, is as follows: DSGVTQTPKHLITATGQRVTLRCSPRSGDLSVYWYQQSLDQGLQFLIQYYNGEERAKGNILERFSAQQFPDLHSELNLSSLELGDSALYFCASSGLAGPYNEQFFGPGTRLTVL.

The chain joins TRBV14 to TRBJ2-4, with TRBD1 identical over 8 bases. Germline assignment: CDR1 SGHDN and CDR2 FVKESK. The V segment lost 5 bases and the J segment 0 bases; nucleotides outside the gene matches: 6. The CDR3 totals 16 residues. The CDR3 region is CASSAGQGLAKNIQYF. The DNA for the CDR3 is TGTGCCAGCAGCGCTGGACAGGGACTAGCCAAAAACATTCAGTACTTC.

The CDR3: CASSPAAGDSYEQYF. In DNA form, the CDR3 reads TGTGCCAGTAGTCCAGCCGCCGGCGACAGCTACGAGCAGTACTTC. This sequence joins TRBV19 and TRBJ2-7, with D tentatively TRBD1 (5 bases). The germline V gene has CDR1 LNHDA and CDR2 SQIVND (reference sequence). This CDR3 is built from 15 residues. Between the trimmed V and J ends, which lost 5 bases and 3 bases, there was a span of 17 bases.

The chain joins TRBV2 to TRBJ2-1; D is possibly TRBD1 (6 bases). With 4 bases removed from V and 6 bases from J, the gap between germline ends came to 16 bases. The CDR3 has 15 residues. The germline CDR1 and CDR2 sequences are SNHLY and FYNNEI. CDR3 region: CASSARTVIGNEQFF. The CDR3 coding sequence is TGTGCCAGCAGTGCCCGGACAGTGATCGGCAATGAGCAGTTCTTC.

The chain employs TRBV30 and TRBJ1-5, with 7 bases that match TRBD1. In germline, CDR1 is GTSNPN, CDR2 SVGIG (reference sequence). After removal of 1 base from V and 3 bases from J, the junction contained 3 bases not matched to a gene. There are 14 residues in the CDR3. The DNA of the CDR3 is TGTGCCTGGAGTGGGGGACAGACCAATCAGCCCCAGCATTTT. Translating gives CAWSGGQTNQPQHF.

This chain links TRBV4-2 with TRBJ2-7; 10 bases align to TRBD2. CDR1 is LGHNA and CDR2 is YNFKEQ in the germline V gene. V dropped 2 bases and J dropped 5; count of bases not matched to a gene: 12. The CDR3 has 17 residues. The CDR3 DNA is TGTGCCAGCAGCCAAATCCCATACGGGACTAGCGCCCACGAGCAGTACTTC. Amino acid sequence: CASSQIPYGTSAHEQYF.

In its sample, this clone was seen once. The genes are TRBV13 and TRBJ2-1; 7 positions match TRBD1. Germline CDR1 is PRHDT and CDR2 is FYEKMQ (reference sequence). The J segment lost 6 bases and the V segment lost 5 bases, leaving 10 bases of the junction unmatched. This CDR3 is built from 15 residues. The CDR3 here is CASSVEGDRINEQFF. DNA of the CDR3: TGTGCCAGCAGCGTTGAGGGGGACAGAATCAATGAGCAGTTCTTC.

This rearrangement joins TRBV6-6 to TRBJ2-7; 7 bases agree with TRBD1. The CDR3 length is 14 residues. Germline values: CDR1 MNHNY, CDR2 SVGAGI (reference sequence). V shed 7 bases, J shed 1 base, and the junction held 7 bases outside the gene matches. The CDR3 DNA follows: TGTGCCAGCACCGAATCGGGACAGTCCTACGAGCAGTACTTC. This gives the protein CASTESGQSYEQYF.

This chain joins TRBV10-3 and TRBJ1-5, with 8 bases identical to TRBD1. Trimming removed 10 bases from V and 3 bases from J; junction bases left unmatched: 5. The CDR3 loop spans 13 amino acids. Germline lookup yields CDR1 ENHRY and CDR2 SYGVKD. For the CDR3, the DNA is TGTGCCACCACGACAGGGGTCAATCAGCCCCAGCATTTT. It yields the protein CATTTGVNQPQHF.

The rearrangement links TRBV6-6 to TRBJ2-7, with 9 bases lining up with TRBD1. Germline values: CDR1 MNHNY, CDR2 SVGAGI (reference sequence). Unmatched junction bases numbered 1, after V lost 4 bases and J lost 0 bases. This CDR3 spans 14 amino acids. DNA of the CDR3: TGTGCCAGCAGTTGGGGACAGGGCTCCTACGAGCAGTACTTC. Protein: CASSWGQGSYEQYF.

V gene TRBV7-9 combines with J gene TRBJ2-1, with 10 bases aligning to TRBD2. Germline CDR1 SEHNR, CDR2 FQNEAQ (reference sequence). This CDR3 comprises 17 residues. V was clipped by 0 bases and J by 9 bases; unmatched bases: 11. The CDR3 DNA is TGTGCCAGCAGCTTAGCTTCTAGCGGGAGTAACTGGGGTGAGCAGTTCTTC. This sequence encodes CASSLASSGSNWGEQFF.

The V call is TRBV11-2, the J call TRBJ2-3, with a weak D call TRBD1 (6 bases). This CDR3 has 16 amino acids. V lost 2 bases and J 2 bases, leaving 14 bases between the germline ends. The germline V gene encodes CDR1 SGHAT and CDR2 FQNNGV. CDR3 nucleotides: TGTGCCAGCAGCTTAAGGGGGACGCCTTCCACAGATACGCAGTATTTT. It codes for CASSLRGTPSTDTQYF.

The chain uses TRBV12-3 or TRBV12-4 and TRBJ2-1; a possible D gene is TRBD2 (6 bases). The CDR3 is made up of 13 amino acids. V was shortened by 2 bases and J by 7 bases, with 9 bases between the two germline ends. CDR3 region: CASSLIAGNEQFF. In DNA form, the CDR3 reads TGTGCCAGCAGTTTAATCGCGGGAAATGAGCAGTTCTTC.

The chain carries TRBV6-2 or TRBV6-3 and TRBJ1-2; D is uncertain. CDR1 and CDR2 from the germline V gene are MNHEY and SVGEGT. Trimming took off 11 bases at V and 4 bases at J, with 11 bases between the two ends. There are 11 residues in the CDR3. DNA of the CDR3: TGTGCCTGCGGCCCCAGCTATGGCTACACCTTC. Translated: CACGPSYGYTF.

This chain uses TRBV7-9 with TRBJ1-6; maybe TRBD1 (6 bases). The V end lost 7 bases, the J end lost 10 bases, and 17 bases lay between the germline ends. CDR3 length equals 14 residues. Looked up from germline, CDR1 is SEHNR and CDR2 is FQNEAQ (reference sequence). The CDR3 here is CASIRGGAGSPLHF. CDR3 in DNA: TGTGCCAGCATCCGCGGGGGCGCAGGGTCACCCCTCCACTTT.

The chain has TRBV7-9 and TRBJ1-6; no clear D. This CDR3 contains 13 residues. Deletions cut 2 bases from V and 10 bases from J, with 9 bases between. CDR1 and CDR2 (germline): SEHNR, FQNEAQ (reference sequence). The CDR3 DNA reads as TGTGCCAGCAGCTTAAATGGAGAATCACCCCTCCACTTT. Its protein is CASSLNGESPLHF.